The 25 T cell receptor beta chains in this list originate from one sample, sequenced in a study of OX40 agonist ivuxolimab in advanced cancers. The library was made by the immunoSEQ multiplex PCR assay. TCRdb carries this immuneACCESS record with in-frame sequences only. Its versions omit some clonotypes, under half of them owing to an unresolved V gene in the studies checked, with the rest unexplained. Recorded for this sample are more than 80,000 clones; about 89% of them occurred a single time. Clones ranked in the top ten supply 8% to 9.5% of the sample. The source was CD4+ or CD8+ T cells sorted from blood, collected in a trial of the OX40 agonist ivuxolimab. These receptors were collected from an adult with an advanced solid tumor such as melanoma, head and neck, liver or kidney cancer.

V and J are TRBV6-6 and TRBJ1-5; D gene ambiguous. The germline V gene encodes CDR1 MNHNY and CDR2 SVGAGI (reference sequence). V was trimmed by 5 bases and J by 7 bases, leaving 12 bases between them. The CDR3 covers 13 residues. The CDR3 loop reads CASSAGRVQPQHF. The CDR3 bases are TGTGCCAGCAGTGCCGGGCGGGTACAGCCCCAGCATTTT.

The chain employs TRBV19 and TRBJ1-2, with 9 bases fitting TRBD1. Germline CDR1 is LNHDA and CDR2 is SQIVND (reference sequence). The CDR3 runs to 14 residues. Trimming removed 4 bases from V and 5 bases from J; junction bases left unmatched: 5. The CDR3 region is CASSTTGTGYGYTF. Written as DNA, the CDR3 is TGTGCCAGTAGTACAACCGGGACAGGGTATGGCTACACCTTC.

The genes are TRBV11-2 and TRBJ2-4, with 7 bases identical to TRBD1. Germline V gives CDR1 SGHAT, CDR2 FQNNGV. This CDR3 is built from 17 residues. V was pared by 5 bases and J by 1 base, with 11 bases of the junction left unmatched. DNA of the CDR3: TGTGCCAGCAGCCGCCCACGGCAGGGGGAGGCCAAAAACATTCAGTACTTC. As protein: CASSRPRQGEAKNIQYF.

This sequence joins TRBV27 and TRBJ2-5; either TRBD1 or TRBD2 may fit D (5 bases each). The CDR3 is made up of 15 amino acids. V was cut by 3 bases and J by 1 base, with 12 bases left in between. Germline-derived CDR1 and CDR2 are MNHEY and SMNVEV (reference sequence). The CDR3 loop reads CASSLLGVPQETQYF. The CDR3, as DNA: TGTGCCAGCAGTTTGTTGGGGGTTCCCCAAGAGACCCAGTACTTC.

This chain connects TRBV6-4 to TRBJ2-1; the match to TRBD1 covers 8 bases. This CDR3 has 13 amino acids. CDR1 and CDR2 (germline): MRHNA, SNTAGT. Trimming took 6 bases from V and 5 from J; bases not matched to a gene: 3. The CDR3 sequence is CASSPDRDNEQFF. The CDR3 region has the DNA TGTGCCAGCAGCCCGGACAGGGACAATGAGCAGTTCTTC.

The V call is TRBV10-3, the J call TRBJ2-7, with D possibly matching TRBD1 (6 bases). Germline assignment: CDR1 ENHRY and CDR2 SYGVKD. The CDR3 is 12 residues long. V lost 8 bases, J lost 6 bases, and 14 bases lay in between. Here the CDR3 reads CAISAPRGEQYF. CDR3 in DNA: TGTGCCATCTCCGCCCCCAGGGGCGAGCAGTACTTC.

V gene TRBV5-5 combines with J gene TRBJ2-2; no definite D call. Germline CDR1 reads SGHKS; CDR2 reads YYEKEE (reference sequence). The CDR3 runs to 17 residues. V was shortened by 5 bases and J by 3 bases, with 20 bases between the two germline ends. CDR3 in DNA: TGTGCCAGCAGGCAGCCTGGGTTGCGTTTGGACACCGGGGAGCTGTTTTTT. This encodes CASRQPGLRLDTGELFF.

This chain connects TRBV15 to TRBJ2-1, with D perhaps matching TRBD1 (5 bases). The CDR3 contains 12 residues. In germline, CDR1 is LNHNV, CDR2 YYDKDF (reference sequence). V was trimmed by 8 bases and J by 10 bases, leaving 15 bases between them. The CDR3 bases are TGTGCCACCCAGCTTTCCAAGGGGGAGCAGTTCTTC. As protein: CATQLSKGEQFF.

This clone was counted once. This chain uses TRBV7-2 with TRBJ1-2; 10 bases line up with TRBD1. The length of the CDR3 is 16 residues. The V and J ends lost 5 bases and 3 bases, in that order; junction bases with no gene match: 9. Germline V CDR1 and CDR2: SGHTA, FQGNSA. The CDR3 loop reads CASSQTGGGLDYGYTF. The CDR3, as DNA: TGTGCCAGCAGCCAGACAGGGGGCGGACTGGACTATGGCTACACCTTC. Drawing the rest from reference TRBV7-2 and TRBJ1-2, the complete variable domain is GAGVSQSPSNKVTEKGKDVELRCDPISGHTALYWYRQSLGQGLEFLIYFQGNSAPDKSGLPSDRFSAERTGGSVSTLTIQRTQQEDSAVYLCASSQTGGGLDYGYTFGSGTRLTVV.

This CDR3 reads CASSLLTGELFF. The CDR3 DNA reads TGTGCCAGCAGTTTATTGACCGGGGAGCTGTTTTTT. The chain recombines TRBV27 with TRBJ2-2; D unresolved. The CDR3 is made up of 12 amino acids. The germline V gene has CDR1 MNHEY and CDR2 SMNVEV (reference sequence). The V gene lost 1 base and the J gene lost 5 bases, with 2 bases spanning the gap.

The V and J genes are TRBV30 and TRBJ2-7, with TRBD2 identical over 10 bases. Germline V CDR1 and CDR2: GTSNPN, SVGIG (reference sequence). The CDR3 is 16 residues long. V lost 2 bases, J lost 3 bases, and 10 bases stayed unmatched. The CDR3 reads CAWSTRSSGGYYEQYF. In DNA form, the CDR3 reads TGTGCCTGGAGTACCCGCTCTAGCGGGGGATACTACGAGCAGTACTTC. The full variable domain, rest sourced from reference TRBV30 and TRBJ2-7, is SQTIHQWPATLVQPVGSPLSLECTVEGTSNPNLYWYRQAAGRGLQLLFYSVGIGQISSEVPQNLSASRPQDRQFILSSKKLLLSDSGFYLCAWSTRSSGGYYEQYFGPGTRLTVT.

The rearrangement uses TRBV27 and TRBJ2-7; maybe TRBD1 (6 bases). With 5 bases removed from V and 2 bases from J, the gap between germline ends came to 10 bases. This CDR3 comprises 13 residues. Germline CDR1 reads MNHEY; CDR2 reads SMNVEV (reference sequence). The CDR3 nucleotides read TGTGCCAGCAGTCCAGGGGACACCTACGAGCAGTACTTC. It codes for CASSPGDTYEQYF.

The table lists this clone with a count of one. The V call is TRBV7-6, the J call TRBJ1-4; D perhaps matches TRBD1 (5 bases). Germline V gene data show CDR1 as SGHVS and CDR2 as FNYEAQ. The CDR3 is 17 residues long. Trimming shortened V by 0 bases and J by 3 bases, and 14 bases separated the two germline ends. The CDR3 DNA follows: TGTGCCAGCAGCTTAGCGGGGTCGGCAGGGCCTAATGAAAAACTGTTTTTT. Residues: CASSLAGSAGPNEKLFF.

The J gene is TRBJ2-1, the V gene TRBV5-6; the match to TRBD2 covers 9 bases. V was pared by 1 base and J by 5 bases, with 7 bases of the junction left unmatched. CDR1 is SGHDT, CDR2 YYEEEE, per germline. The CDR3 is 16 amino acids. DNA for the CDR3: TGTGCCAGCAGCTTGCGGCCGGGACTAGCCCACAATGAGCAGTTCTTC. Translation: CASSLRPGLAHNEQFF. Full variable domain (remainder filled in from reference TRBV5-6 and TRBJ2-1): DAGVTQSPTHLIKTRGQQVTLRCSPKSGHDTVSWYQQALGQGPQFIFQYYEEEERQRGNFPDRFSGHQFPNYSSELNVNALLLGDSALYLCASSLRPGLAHNEQFFGPGTRLTVL.

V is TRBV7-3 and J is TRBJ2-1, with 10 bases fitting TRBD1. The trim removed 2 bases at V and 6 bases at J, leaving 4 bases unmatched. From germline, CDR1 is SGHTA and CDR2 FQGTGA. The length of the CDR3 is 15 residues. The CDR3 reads CASSLGDRGTNEQFF. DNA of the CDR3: TGTGCCAGCAGCTTAGGGGACAGGGGAACCAATGAGCAGTTCTTC.

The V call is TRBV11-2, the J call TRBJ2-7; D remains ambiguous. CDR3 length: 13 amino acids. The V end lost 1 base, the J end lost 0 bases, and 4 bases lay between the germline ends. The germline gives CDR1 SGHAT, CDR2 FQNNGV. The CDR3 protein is CASSLASSYEQYF. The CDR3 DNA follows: TGTGCCAGCAGCTTAGCCAGCTCCTACGAGCAGTACTTC.

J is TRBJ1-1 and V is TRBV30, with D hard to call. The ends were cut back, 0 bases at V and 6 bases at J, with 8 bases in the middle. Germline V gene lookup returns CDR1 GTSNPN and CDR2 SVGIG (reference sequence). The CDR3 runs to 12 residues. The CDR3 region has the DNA TGTGCCTGGAGTGTTTCCTCGGCTGAAGCTTTCTTT. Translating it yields CAWSVSSAEAFF.

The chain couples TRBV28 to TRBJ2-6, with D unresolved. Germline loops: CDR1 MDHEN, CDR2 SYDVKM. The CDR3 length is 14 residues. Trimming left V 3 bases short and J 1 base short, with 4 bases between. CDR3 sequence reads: CASSFVSGANVLTF. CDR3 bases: TGTGCCAGCAGTTTTGTATCTGGGGCCAACGTCCTGACTTTC.

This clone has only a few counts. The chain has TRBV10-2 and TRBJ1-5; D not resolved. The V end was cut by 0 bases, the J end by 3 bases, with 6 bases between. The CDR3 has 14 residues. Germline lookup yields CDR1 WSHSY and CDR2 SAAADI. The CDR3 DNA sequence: TGCGCCAGCAGTGAGTCGATGGTCAATCAGCCCCAGCATTTT. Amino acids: CASSESMVNQPQHF.

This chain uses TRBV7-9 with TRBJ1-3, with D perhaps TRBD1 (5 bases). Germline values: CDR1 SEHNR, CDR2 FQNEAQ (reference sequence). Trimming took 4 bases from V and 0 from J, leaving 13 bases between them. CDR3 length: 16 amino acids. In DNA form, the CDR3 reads TGTGCCAGCAGCTGGATTCGGGGGACCTCTGGAAACACCATATATTTT. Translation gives CASSWIRGTSGNTIYF.

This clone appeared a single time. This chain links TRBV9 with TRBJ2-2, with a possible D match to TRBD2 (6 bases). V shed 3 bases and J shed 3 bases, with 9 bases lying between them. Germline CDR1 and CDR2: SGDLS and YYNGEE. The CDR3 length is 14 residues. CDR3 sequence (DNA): TGTGCCAGCAGCGGGGGACTCCACACCGGGGAGCTGTTTTTT. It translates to CASSGGLHTGELFF. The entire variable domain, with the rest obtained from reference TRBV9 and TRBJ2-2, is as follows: DSGVTQTPKHLITATGQRVTLRCSPRSGDLSVYWYQQSLDQGLQFLIQYYNGEERAKGNILERFSAQQFPDLHSELNLSSLELGDSALYFCASSGGLHTGELFFGEGSRLTVL.

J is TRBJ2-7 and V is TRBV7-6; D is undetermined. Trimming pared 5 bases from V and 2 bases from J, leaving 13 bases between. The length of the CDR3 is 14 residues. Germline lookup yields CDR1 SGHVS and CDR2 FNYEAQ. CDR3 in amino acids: CASSLGRSPYEQYF. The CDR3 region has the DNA TGTGCCAGCAGCCTGGGCCGATCCCCCTACGAGCAGTACTTC.

Written as DNA, the CDR3 is TGTGCCAGCAGCTTAAATCAGGACCTCTACGAGCAGTACTTC. Translation: CASSLNQDLYEQYF. V is TRBV11-2 and J is TRBJ2-7, with D unclear. V gave up 2 bases and J gave up 3 bases, with 11 bases separating them. The CDR3 extends over 14 amino acids. Germline V gene data show CDR1 as SGHAT and CDR2 as FQNNGV.

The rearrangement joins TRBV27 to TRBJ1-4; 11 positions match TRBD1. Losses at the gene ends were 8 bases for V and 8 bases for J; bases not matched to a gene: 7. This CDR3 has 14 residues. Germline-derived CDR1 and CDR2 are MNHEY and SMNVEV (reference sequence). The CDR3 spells CASGAGTGGEKLFF. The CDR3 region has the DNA TGTGCCAGCGGAGCCGGGACAGGGGGAGAAAAACTGTTTTTT.

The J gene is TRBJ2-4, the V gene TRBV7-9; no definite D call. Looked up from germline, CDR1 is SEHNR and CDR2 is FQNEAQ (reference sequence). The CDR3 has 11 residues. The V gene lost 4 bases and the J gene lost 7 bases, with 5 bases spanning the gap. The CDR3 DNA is TGTGCCAGCAGCTCAGAGAACATTCAGTACTTC. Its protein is CASSSENIQYF.